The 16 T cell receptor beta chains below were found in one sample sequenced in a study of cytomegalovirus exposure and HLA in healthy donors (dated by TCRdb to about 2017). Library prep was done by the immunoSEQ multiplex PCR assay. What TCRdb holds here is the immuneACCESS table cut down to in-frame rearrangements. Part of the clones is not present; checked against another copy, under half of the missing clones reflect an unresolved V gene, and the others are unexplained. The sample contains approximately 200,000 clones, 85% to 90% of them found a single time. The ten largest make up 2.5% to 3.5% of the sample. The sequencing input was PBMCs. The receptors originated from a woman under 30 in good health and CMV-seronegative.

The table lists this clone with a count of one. The CDR3 DNA reads TGTGCCAGCAGTTTATCGAGGACTTTTGAGCAGTTCTTC. The encoded protein is CASSLSRTFEQFF. The V gene is TRBV27, the J gene TRBJ2-1; the D gene is possibly TRBD2 (5 bases). Trimming took off 0 bases at V and 9 bases at J, with 9 bases between the two ends. This CDR3 region has 13 residues. Germline assignment: CDR1 MNHEY and CDR2 SMNVEV (reference sequence).

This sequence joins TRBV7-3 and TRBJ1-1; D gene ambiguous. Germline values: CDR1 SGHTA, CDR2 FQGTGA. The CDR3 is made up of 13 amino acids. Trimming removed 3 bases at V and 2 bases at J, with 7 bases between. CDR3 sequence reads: CASSFQSNTEAFF. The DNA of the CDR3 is TGTGCCAGCAGCTTTCAATCAAACACTGAAGCTTTCTTT.

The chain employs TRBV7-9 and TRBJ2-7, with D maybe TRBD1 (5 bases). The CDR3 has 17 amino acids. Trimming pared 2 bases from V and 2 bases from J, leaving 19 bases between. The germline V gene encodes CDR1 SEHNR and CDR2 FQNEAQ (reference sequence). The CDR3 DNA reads TGTGCCAGCAGCTTATTGGGGCCCAGGGCATCAACCTACGAGCAGTACTTC. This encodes CASSLLGPRASTYEQYF.

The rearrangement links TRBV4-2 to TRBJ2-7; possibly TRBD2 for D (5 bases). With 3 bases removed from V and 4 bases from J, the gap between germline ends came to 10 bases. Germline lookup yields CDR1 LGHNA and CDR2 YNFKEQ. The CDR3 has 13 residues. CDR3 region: CASSQATRYEQYF. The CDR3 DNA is TGTGCCAGCAGCCAGGCTACTAGATACGAGCAGTACTTC.

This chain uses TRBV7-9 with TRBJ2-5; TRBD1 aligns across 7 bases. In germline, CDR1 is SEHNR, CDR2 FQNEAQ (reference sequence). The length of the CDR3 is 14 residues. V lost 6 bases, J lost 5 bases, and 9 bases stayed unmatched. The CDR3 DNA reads TGTGCCAGCAGGTTAACAGGGGAAGGGGAGACCCAGTACTTC. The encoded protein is CASRLTGEGETQYF.

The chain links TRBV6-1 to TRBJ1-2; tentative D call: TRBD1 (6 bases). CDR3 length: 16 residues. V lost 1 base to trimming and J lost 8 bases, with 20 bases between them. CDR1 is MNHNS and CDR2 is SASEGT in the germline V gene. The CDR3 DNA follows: TGTGCCAGCAGTGAAGGGAGGGGGGGATATGGAGGGGGCTACACCTTC. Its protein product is CASSEGRGGYGGGYTF.

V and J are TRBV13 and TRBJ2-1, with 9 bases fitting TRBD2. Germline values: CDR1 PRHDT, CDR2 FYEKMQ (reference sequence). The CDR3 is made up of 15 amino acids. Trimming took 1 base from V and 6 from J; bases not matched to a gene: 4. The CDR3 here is CASSLEGLAGNEQFF. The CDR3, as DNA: TGTGCCAGCAGCTTAGAGGGACTAGCCGGCAATGAGCAGTTCTTC.

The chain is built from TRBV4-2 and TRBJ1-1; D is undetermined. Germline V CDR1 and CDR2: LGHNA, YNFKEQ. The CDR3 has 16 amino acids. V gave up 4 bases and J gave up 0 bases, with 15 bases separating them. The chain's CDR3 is CASSPDGRGVNTEAFF. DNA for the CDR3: TGTGCCAGCAGCCCCGACGGTCGAGGAGTGAACACTGAAGCTTTCTTT.

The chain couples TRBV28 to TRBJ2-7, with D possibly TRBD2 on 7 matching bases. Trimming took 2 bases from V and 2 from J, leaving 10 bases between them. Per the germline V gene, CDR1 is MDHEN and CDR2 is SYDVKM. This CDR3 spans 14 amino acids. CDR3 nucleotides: TGTGCCAGCAGTTTAAGGGGGGGGCCCTACGAGCAGTACTTC. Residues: CASSLRGGPYEQYF.

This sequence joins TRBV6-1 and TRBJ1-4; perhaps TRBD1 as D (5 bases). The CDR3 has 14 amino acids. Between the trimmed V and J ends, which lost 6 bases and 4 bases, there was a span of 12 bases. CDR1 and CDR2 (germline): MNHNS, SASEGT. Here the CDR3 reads CASRPTAINEKLFF. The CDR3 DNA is TGTGCCAGCAGACCGACAGCTATTAATGAAAAACTGTTTTTT.

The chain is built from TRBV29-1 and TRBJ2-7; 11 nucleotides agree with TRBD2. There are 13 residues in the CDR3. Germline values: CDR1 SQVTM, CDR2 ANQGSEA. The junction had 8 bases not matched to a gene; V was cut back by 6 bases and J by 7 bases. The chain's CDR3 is CSVRLAGYEEQYF. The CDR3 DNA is TGCAGCGTCCGACTAGCGGGATATGAAGAGCAGTACTTC.

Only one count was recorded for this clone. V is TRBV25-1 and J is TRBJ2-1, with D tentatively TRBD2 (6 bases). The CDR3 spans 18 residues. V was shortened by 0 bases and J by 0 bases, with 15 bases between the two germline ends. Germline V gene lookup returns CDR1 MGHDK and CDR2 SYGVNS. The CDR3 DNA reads TGTGCCAGCAGTGAATATAAAGGGAGGACGGTCTCCTACAATGAGCAGTTCTTC. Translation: CASSEYKGRTVSYNEQFF.

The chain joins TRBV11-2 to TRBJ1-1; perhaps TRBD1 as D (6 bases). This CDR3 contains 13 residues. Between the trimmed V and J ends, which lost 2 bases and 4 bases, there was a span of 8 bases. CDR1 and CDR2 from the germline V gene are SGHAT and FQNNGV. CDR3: CASSLTGITEAFF. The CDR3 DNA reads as TGTGCCAGCAGCTTAACAGGGATCACTGAAGCTTTCTTT.

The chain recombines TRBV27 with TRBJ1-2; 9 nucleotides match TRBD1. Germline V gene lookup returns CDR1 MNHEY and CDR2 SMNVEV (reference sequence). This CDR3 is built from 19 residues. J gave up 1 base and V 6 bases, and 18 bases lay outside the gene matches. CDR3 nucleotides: TGTGCCAGCAGCCCCTTCCCCTTCGTGACAGGGGGTGTTAACTATGGCTACACCTTC. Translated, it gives CASSPFPFVTGGVNYGYTF.

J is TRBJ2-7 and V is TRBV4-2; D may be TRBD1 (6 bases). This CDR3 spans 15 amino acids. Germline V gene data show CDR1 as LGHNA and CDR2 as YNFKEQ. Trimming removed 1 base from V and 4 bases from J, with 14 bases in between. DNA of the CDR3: TGTGCCAGCAGCCAAGGTTTACAGGGTGGTTACGAGCAGTACTTC. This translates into CASSQGLQGGYEQYF.

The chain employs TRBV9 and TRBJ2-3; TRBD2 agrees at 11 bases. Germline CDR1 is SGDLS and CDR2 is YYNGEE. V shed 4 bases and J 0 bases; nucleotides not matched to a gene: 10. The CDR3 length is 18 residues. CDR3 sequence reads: CASSRDWGLADSTDTQYF. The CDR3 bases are TGTGCCAGCAGCCGAGATTGGGGACTAGCGGATAGCACAGATACGCAGTATTTT.